The 8 T cell receptor beta chains below all came from one sample that was sequenced in a study of T cell responses to AZD1222 COVID-19 vaccine. Generated by immunoSEQ multiplex PCR, the TCRdb table keeps only in-frame clones and is missing some. The table has approximately 140,000 clones, about 93% seen once. Sequencing was performed on peripheral blood, taken on day 0 of AZD1222 vaccination. These receptors originate from an adult in good health.

The CDR3 region has the DNA TGTGCCAGCTCACCAACATTTCCACCCTCTGGGGCCAACGTCCTGACTTTC. This codes for CASSPTFPPSGANVLTF. The V and J genes are TRBV18 and TRBJ2-6; no clear D. V was clipped by 2 bases and J by 0 bases, with 11 bases between them. The CDR3 is 17 residues long. CDR1 and CDR2 from the germline V gene are KGHSH and LQKENI.

This chain links TRBV4-1 with TRBJ1-4; 7 positions match TRBD1. The CDR3 loop spans 15 amino acids. V dropped 1 base and J dropped 5; count of bases not matched to a gene: 4. Germline loops: CDR1 MGHRA, CDR2 YSYEKL. CDR3 nucleotides: TGCGCCAGCAGCCAAGTAGGAGGGGGCAATGAAAAACTGTTTTTT. Its translation is CASSQVGGGNEKLFF.

The V call is TRBV4-2, the J call TRBJ2-7; 9 bases fit TRBD1. V gave up 3 bases and J gave up 1 base; unmatched junction bases: 10. Germline V gene sequence: CDR1 LGHNA, CDR2 YNFKEQ. The CDR3 has 17 amino acids. CDR3: CASSQGGGQGRSYEQYF. CDR3 nucleotide sequence: TGTGCCAGCAGCCAGGGGGGAGGACAGGGGAGATCCTACGAGCAGTACTTC.

The rearrangement uses TRBV7-9 and TRBJ2-4; D gene unclear. Trimming pared 5 bases from V and 6 bases from J, leaving 14 bases between. There are 14 residues in the CDR3. The germline CDR1 and CDR2 sequences are SEHNR and FQNEAQ (reference sequence). In DNA form, the CDR3 reads TGTGCCAGCAGCCTCGTCGATACCAGAAACATTCAGTACTTC. Translation gives CASSLVDTRNIQYF.

The V and J genes are TRBV7-2 and TRBJ2-4; perhaps TRBD2 as D (6 bases). The germline CDR1 and CDR2 sequences are SGHTA and FQGNSA. There are 17 residues in the CDR3. V lost 0 bases, J lost 3 bases, and 15 bases lay in between. The CDR3 DNA follows: TGTGCCAGCAGCTTAGCCTCAGGAGGGGCAGGCAAAAACATTCAGTACTTC. Encoded protein: CASSLASGGAGKNIQYF.

The chain recombines TRBV12-3 or TRBV12-4 with TRBJ1-1; D remains unclear. Between the trimmed V and J ends, which lost 5 bases and 5 bases, there was a span of 9 bases. The CDR3 covers 12 residues. The CDR3 reads CASSEGSTEAFF. CDR3 sequence (DNA): TGTGCCAGCAGTGAGGGATCAACTGAAGCTTTCTTT.

The chain links TRBV23-1 to TRBJ2-1, with a weak D call TRBD2 (6 bases). TRBV23-1 is filed as an ORF, its function uncertain. V was shortened by 0 bases and J by 7 bases, with 10 bases between the two germline ends. The CDR3 sequence is 14 residues long. The CDR3 protein is CASSQSEEGNEQFF. DNA for the CDR3: TGCGCCAGCAGTCAATCGGAGGAGGGAAATGAGCAGTTCTTC.

The chain joins TRBV6-5 to TRBJ2-3; D gene uncertain. Germline lookup yields CDR1 MNHEY and CDR2 SVGAGI. V was clipped by 4 bases and J by 3 bases, with 8 bases between them. This CDR3 is built from 13 residues. CDR3 region: CASSLGWTDTQYF. CDR3 nucleotide sequence: TGTGCCAGCAGTTTGGGATGGACAGATACGCAGTATTTT.